This T cell receptor beta chain was identified during a study of T cell responses to AZD1222 COVID-19 vaccine. Points from the study as a whole: CD4 TCRs associated with vaccination spanned spike, dominating at 160-218 and 743-854. Researchers took repertoire samples only after the peak T cell response had come. Donors in the cohort were predominantly white British and more often female, and clonal diversity was possibly underestimated. Baseline seropositivity characterized only six AZD1222 recipients.

Trimming at V came to 2 bases and at J to 5 bases, leaving 2 bases not matched to a gene. The CDR3 runs 14 residues. Germline CDR1 GTSNPN, CDR2 SVGIG (reference sequence). A remark on this clone: What it binds is not known.

Repertoires were generated with immunoSEQ multiplex PCR, while TCRdb's copy carries only in-frame clones and drops some. The sample shows roughly 200,000 clones, 91% of them seen only once. This chain links TRBV30 with TRBJ1-5; 11 nucleotides align to TRBD1. The source was peripheral blood, collected 28 days after the second AZD1222 dose. This sequence originates from an adult who received the AZD1222 COVID-19 vaccine. The CDR3 nucleotides read TGTGCCTGGAGTATGGACAGGGGGCATCAGCCCCAGCATTTT. It encodes CAWSMDRGHQPQHF.